The following is a T cell receptor beta chain sequence with its context. Its cognate antigen is unknown. CDR1 and CDR2 (germline): SGDLS, YYNGEE. This CDR3 has 17 amino acids. V lost 5 bases and J lost 1, with 20 bases in between. The source of the sample is a study of cytomegalovirus exposure and HLA in healthy donors. Broader study findings: Rare sequences made up most TCRs, while some public TCRs were found in many donors.

Both 60 Vbeta primers and 13 Jbeta primers went into the PCR. TCRdb's copy holds only in-frame clones and misses some; the assay was immunoSEQ multiplex PCR. Found here are some 120,000 clones, roughly 85% of them singletons; the top ten hold less than 7%. Sequences were obtained from PBMCs. This rearrangement joins TRBV9 to TRBJ2-3, with D possibly matching TRBD2 (6 bases). This TCR was sampled from a woman in her twenties or thirties in good health and CMV-seropositive. The CDR3 region is CASSYVGGRGGTDTQYF. CDR3 DNA sequence: TGTGCCAGCAGTTACGTTGGTGGGCGCGGGGGCACAGATACGCAGTATTTT.